A selection of T cell receptor beta chains follows, all from one sample in a study of blood T cell repertoires in COVID-19. Here immunoSEQ multiplex PCR was the method, and the copy in TCRdb shows in-frame clones only, minus some. Of 200,000 to 250,000 clones in the sample, 84% are singletons; the top ten hold roughly 6.2%. The sequencing input was PBMCs or T cells enriched from blood (not recorded which). Receptor source: a woman aged 40 to 50 who had recovered from COVID-19. Both conserved end residues are part of each CDR3. D genes are given only for firm matches. The size of a clone is reported for some rows only, either as once, few or many, or as a class for expanded clones.

cdr3_nt: TGCGCCAGCAGCTTGGTCGGACAGGCAGATACGCAGTATTTT; cdr3_aa: CASSLVGQADTQYF; clone_size: .; v_call: TRBV5-1; d_call: TRBD1; cdr3_length: 14; j_call: TRBJ2-3
cdr3_nt: TGTGCCAGCAGCTTAGCCTTGGGACAGGGGGCCAAATCTGGAAACACCATATATTTT; cdr3_aa: CASSLALGQGAKSGNTIYF; clone_size: .; v_call: TRBV7-9; d_call: TRBD1; cdr3_length: 19; j_call: TRBJ1-3
cdr3_nt: TGTGCTAGTGCCCCGACAGTGGCCACTGAAGCTTTCTTT; cdr3_aa: CASAPTVATEAFF; clone_size: .; v_call: TRBV12-5; d_call: .; cdr3_length: 13; j_call: TRBJ1-1
cdr3_nt: TGTGCCATCAGTGAGGGACTCTCGGGAGGTGAAAACGAGCAGTACTTC; cdr3_aa: CAISEGLSGGENEQYF; clone_size: .; v_call: TRBV10-3; d_call: TRBD2; cdr3_length: 16; j_call: TRBJ2-7
cdr3_nt: TGTGCCAGCAGCTTATATCAGGGGGCAACAGATACGCAGTATTTT; cdr3_aa: CASSLYQGATDTQYF; clone_size: few; v_call: TRBV7-9; d_call: TRBD1; cdr3_length: 15; j_call: TRBJ2-3
cdr3_nt: TGTGCCAGCAGTCAGCGGACCGGGAGATATGGCTACACCTTC; cdr3_aa: CASSQRTGRYGYTF; clone_size: .; v_call: TRBV6-5; d_call: .; cdr3_length: 14; j_call: TRBJ1-2
cdr3_nt: TGTGCCAGCAGTACGCAGGGGGCTTTGAATACCCAGTACTTC; cdr3_aa: CASSTQGALNTQYF; clone_size: .; v_call: TRBV6-5; d_call: TRBD1; cdr3_length: 14; j_call: TRBJ2-5
cdr3_nt: TGTGCCAGCAGCCAATCGTCGGGACCGGGAGAAGGGGATACGCAGTATTTT; cdr3_aa: CASSQSSGPGEGDTQYF; clone_size: .; v_call: TRBV11-3; d_call: .; cdr3_length: 17; j_call: TRBJ2-3
cdr3_nt: TGCGCCAGCAGCTTGGCCAGGGCAAATGAGCAGTTCTTC; cdr3_aa: CASSLARANEQFF; clone_size: .; v_call: TRBV5-1; d_call: .; cdr3_length: 13; j_call: TRBJ2-1
cdr3_nt: TGCGCCAGCAGAAGACTGGATAGCACATCCTACAATGAGCAGTTCTTC; cdr3_aa: CASRRLDSTSYNEQFF; clone_size: .; v_call: TRBV10-2; d_call: .; cdr3_length: 16; j_call: TRBJ2-1
cdr3_nt: TGTGCCAGTAGTATAGATCGGGACAGATTTAACACTGAAGCTTTCTTT; cdr3_aa: CASSIDRDRFNTEAFF; clone_size: few; v_call: TRBV19; d_call: TRBD1; cdr3_length: 16; j_call: TRBJ1-1
cdr3_nt: TGTGCCAGCAGCCACCTTAATCAGCCCCAGCATTTT; cdr3_aa: CASSHLNQPQHF; clone_size: .; v_call: TRBV3-1/TRBV3-2; d_call: .; cdr3_length: 12; j_call: TRBJ1-5
cdr3_nt: TGTGCCAGCAGCCATGGGCCTCTCAATGAGCAGTTCTTC; cdr3_aa: CASSHGPLNEQFF; clone_size: .; v_call: TRBV3-1/TRBV3-2; d_call: .; cdr3_length: 13; j_call: TRBJ2-1
cdr3_nt: TGTGCCAGCAGCCCTCGGGGTGGAACCGGGGAGCTGTTTTTT; cdr3_aa: CASSPRGGTGELFF; clone_size: few; v_call: TRBV5-4; d_call: .; cdr3_length: 14; j_call: TRBJ2-2
cdr3_nt: TGTGCCAGCAGCCGAGGGGGCCTTGGGGAAAAACTGTTTTTT; cdr3_aa: CASSRGGLGEKLFF; clone_size: .; v_call: TRBV3-1/TRBV3-2; d_call: TRBD1; cdr3_length: 14; j_call: TRBJ1-4
cdr3_nt: TGTGCCAGCAGTTTTAGGAGGGCCGATGAGCAGTTCTTC; cdr3_aa: CASSFRRADEQFF; clone_size: once; v_call: TRBV28; d_call: .; cdr3_length: 13; j_call: TRBJ2-1
cdr3_nt: TGTGCCAGCAGCTCGATCCGGGACAGGGAGTTTTCTGGAGGCTACACCTTC; cdr3_aa: CASSSIRDREFSGGYTF; clone_size: .; v_call: TRBV7-9; d_call: TRBD1; cdr3_length: 17; j_call: TRBJ1-2
cdr3_nt: TGTGCCAGCAGTGAATTCGTCCCATCAAGCGGGAACACCATATATTTT; cdr3_aa: CASSEFVPSSGNTIYF; clone_size: .; v_call: TRBV6-1; d_call: .; cdr3_length: 16; j_call: TRBJ1-3
cdr3_nt: TGCGCCAGCAGCCCGGCTCCCGGGACAGGGGGAGGCTACACCTTC; cdr3_aa: CASSPAPGTGGGYTF; clone_size: .; v_call: TRBV5-1; d_call: TRBD1; cdr3_length: 15; j_call: TRBJ1-2
cdr3_nt: TGTGCCAGCAGCTTAGCTTCCCGGGTCGGACTGAAGTCCGAGCAGTACTTC; cdr3_aa: CASSLASRVGLKSEQYF; clone_size: .; v_call: TRBV7-9; d_call: .; cdr3_length: 17; j_call: TRBJ2-7
cdr3_nt: TGTGCCAGTAGAGGGGCGGGAGGGCCAAACAATGAGCAGTTCTTC; cdr3_aa: CASRGAGGPNNEQFF; clone_size: .; v_call: TRBV19; d_call: TRBD2; cdr3_length: 15; j_call: TRBJ2-1
cdr3_nt: TGTGCCTGGAGTGGTAGAGGCGCGGAAAAACTGTTTTTT; cdr3_aa: CAWSGRGAEKLFF; clone_size: few; v_call: TRBV30; d_call: .; cdr3_length: 13; j_call: TRBJ1-4
cdr3_nt: TGTGCCAGCAGCTTCCTGGGACAGGGTCCCCAAGGGGGTGAAAAACTGTTTTTT; cdr3_aa: CASSFLGQGPQGGEKLFF; clone_size: once; v_call: TRBV7-9; d_call: TRBD1; cdr3_length: 18; j_call: TRBJ1-4
cdr3_nt: TGCGCCAGCAGCCAAGTGGGAGGCTTCTCTGGAAACACCATATATTTT; cdr3_aa: CASSQVGGFSGNTIYF; clone_size: .; v_call: TRBV4-3; d_call: .; cdr3_length: 16; j_call: TRBJ1-3
cdr3_nt: TGTGCCAGCAGCCCACTGGGAGGGGTGGTTGAAAAACTGTTTTTT; cdr3_aa: CASSPLGGVVEKLFF; clone_size: once; v_call: TRBV28; d_call: .; cdr3_length: 15; j_call: TRBJ1-4
cdr3_nt: TGTGCCAGCAGCCCGAGGACTAGGATCGGTGGTTCTGATGAGCAGTTCTTC; cdr3_aa: CASSPRTRIGGSDEQFF; clone_size: .; v_call: TRBV7-9; d_call: TRBD2; cdr3_length: 17; j_call: TRBJ2-1
cdr3_nt: TGTGCCAGCAGCCGGACCCGCGGGAATGAGCAGTTCTTC; cdr3_aa: CASSRTRGNEQFF; clone_size: .; v_call: TRBV7-8; d_call: .; cdr3_length: 13; j_call: TRBJ2-1
cdr3_nt: TGTGCCAGCAGCACGAATTGGAGGGGGCCCCTCAACACTGAAGCTTTCTTT; cdr3_aa: CASSTNWRGPLNTEAFF; clone_size: .; v_call: TRBV11-2; d_call: TRBD1; cdr3_length: 17; j_call: TRBJ1-1
cdr3_nt: TGTGCCAGCAGCTTGGGTATGACAGACTATGGCTACACCTTC; cdr3_aa: CASSLGMTDYGYTF; clone_size: .; v_call: TRBV7-2; d_call: .; cdr3_length: 14; j_call: TRBJ1-2
cdr3_nt: TGTGCCAGCAGACTAGCGGGGGGCGGGGAGCTGTTTTTT; cdr3_aa: CASRLAGGGELFF; clone_size: few; v_call: TRBV11-3; d_call: TRBD2; cdr3_length: 13; j_call: TRBJ2-2
cdr3_nt: TGCGCCAGCAGCCAACCGACTGGCAAGACCTACAATGAGCAGTTCTTC; cdr3_aa: CASSQPTGKTYNEQFF; clone_size: .; v_call: TRBV4-1; d_call: .; cdr3_length: 16; j_call: TRBJ2-1